This T cell receptor (beta chain) was captured in a study of T cells in Graves' hyperthyroidism and ophthalmopathy. CDR1 and CDR2 (germline): DFQATT, SNEGSKA (reference sequence). The CDR3 is 15 amino acids. With 6 bases removed from V and 9 bases from J, the gap between germline ends came to 26 bases. With respect to this clonotype: Its antigen is still unknown.

It was uncontrolled infection, other autoimmune disease, pregnancy or lactation that excluded patients. Amplification of TCR beta CDR3 regions was performed using RNA transcripts as template. HTBI primers were the set used in a first-round RT-PCR of the TCR CDR3. A single record per CDR3 protein comes from TCRdb applying MiXCR to the multiplex PCR reads. The repertoire has roughly 500,000 distinct CDR3 sequences, over 35% of them found once; the top ten carry about two fifths. Findings and caveats of the study: With a median lead of 6.5 months before onset, the model predicted ophthalmopathy. Researchers found most expanded thyroid clonotypes above 0.001 in blood as well. Researchers report that a 13 V-J model separated ophthalmopathy from stable hyperthyroidism.

This chain uses TRBV20-1 with TRBJ2-5; D unresolved. Sequencing was performed on peripheral blood or thyroid tissue (not recorded which). The TCR sequence derives from an adult woman with Graves' disease, either hyperthyroidism or ophthalmopathy (not recorded which). CDR3 nucleotide sequence: TGCAGTGCCATCTCCCCCGGTCGCAGGAGTCAGCCCCAGTACTTC. This translates into CSAISPGRRSQPQYF.